This T cell receptor (beta chain) was recovered during a study of T cell responses to AZD1222 COVID-19 vaccine. Overall study context: Some second doses came at about 4 weeks and others at about 12 weeks; these were pooled.

As regards this clone: The antigen is undetermined.

Repertoires were generated with immunoSEQ multiplex PCR, while TCRdb's copy carries only in-frame clones and drops some. Seen here are 72,000 or so clones, around nine tenths observed once, and the top ten hold 3.5% to 5%. Study-wide findings and caveats: The number of AZD1222 recipients seropositive at baseline was only 5 to 7. In a largely white British group with more females than males, clonal diversity was possibly underestimated.

The sample was peripheral blood, taken on day 0 of AZD1222 vaccination. The TCR originated in an adult in good health.

CDR3 loop: CASSVVPTGGTEAFF. As DNA, the CDR3 is TGTGCCAGCAGTGTTGTCCCGACAGGGGGCACTGAAGCTTTCTTT. The chain employs TRBV2 and TRBJ1-1; 9 nucleotides align to TRBD1. After removal of 4 bases from V and 4 bases from J, the junction contained 7 bases not matched to a gene. Germline lookup yields CDR1 SNHLY and CDR2 FYNNEI. The CDR3 loop spans 15 amino acids.